These T cell receptor beta chains were read from a single sample in a study of blood T cell repertoires in COVID-19. The repertoire was sequenced with immunoSEQ multiplex PCR; TCRdb's copy has only in-frame clones and lacks some. The sample consists of 150,000 to 170,000 clones, approximately 80% of them appearing once. Sequenced: peripheral blood. These receptor sequences come from a woman between 55 and 75 years old with COVID-19, enrolled during active disease. CDR3s include the opening cysteine and the closing phenylalanine or tryptophan. The D gene is left open where the match is weak. Where a row states a size, it is once, few, many or the class of an expanded clone; other rows omit it.

CDR3 DNA: TGTGCCAGTAGTTCCCACAGGGATCAAAGCAATCAGCCCCAGCATTTT
CDR3 protein: CASSSHRDQSNQPQHF
clone size: NA
V gene: TRBV19
D gene: NA
J gene: TRBJ1-5

CDR3 DNA: TGTGCCAGCAGCGGTTGGAGCGGCGAAAAACTGTTTTTT
CDR3 protein: CASSGWSGEKLFF
clone size: NA
V gene: TRBV11-2
D gene: NA
J gene: TRBJ1-4

CDR3 DNA: TGTGCCAGCAGCCCTTTCTCCCTTAGCGGTGAGCAGTACTTC
CDR3 protein: CASSPFSLSGEQYF
clone size: NA
V gene: TRBV7-2
D gene: NA
J gene: TRBJ2-7

CDR3 DNA: TGTGCCAGCAGCCAAGAGGTACAGGGGGCAACTGAAGCTTTCTTT
CDR3 protein: CASSQEVQGATEAFF
clone size: NA
V gene: TRBV14
D gene: TRBD1
J gene: TRBJ1-1

CDR3 DNA: TGTGCCAGCACGAGCCTCCGCTCTGGAAACACCATATATTTT
CDR3 protein: CASTSLRSGNTIYF
clone size: few
V gene: TRBV6-5
D gene: NA
J gene: TRBJ1-3

CDR3 DNA: TGTGCCAGCAGCTTTACTAGCGGGTACACAGATACGCAGTATTTT
CDR3 protein: CASSFTSGYTDTQYF
clone size: NA
V gene: TRBV5-5
D gene: TRBD2
J gene: TRBJ2-3

CDR3 DNA: TGCGCCAGCAGTGTGCGAACGGGAGACCACAATGAGCAGTTCTTC
CDR3 protein: CASSVRTGDHNEQFF
clone size: few
V gene: TRBV10-2
D gene: NA
J gene: TRBJ2-1

CDR3 DNA: TGTGCCAGTAACACAGGATGGGGAAACCAGCCCCAGCATTTT
CDR3 protein: CASNTGWGNQPQHF
clone size: NA
V gene: TRBV19
D gene: NA
J gene: TRBJ1-5

CDR3 DNA: TGTGCCACCAGCACACTCCCTAACACCGGGGAGCTGTTTTTT
CDR3 protein: CATSTLPNTGELFF
clone size: NA
V gene: TRBV15
D gene: NA
J gene: TRBJ2-2

CDR3 DNA: TGTGCCAGCAGCCAAATAGCGGGAGGGGGTGGTGAGCAGTTCTTC
CDR3 protein: CASSQIAGGGGEQFF
clone size: NA
V gene: TRBV3-1/TRBV3-2
D gene: TRBD2
J gene: TRBJ2-1

CDR3 DNA: TGTGCCAGCAGCCAGGACAGGGCCTATAATTCACCCCTCCACTTT
CDR3 protein: CASSQDRAYNSPLHF
clone size: NA
V gene: TRBV5-8
D gene: TRBD1
J gene: TRBJ1-6

CDR3 DNA: TGTGCCAGCAGCCAAGGGACAGGGTCTAACTATGGCTACACCTTC
CDR3 protein: CASSQGTGSNYGYTF
clone size: NA
V gene: TRBV3-1/TRBV3-2
D gene: TRBD1
J gene: TRBJ1-2

CDR3 DNA: TGTGCCAGTAAAGACAGAAGCAATCAGCCCCAGCATTTT
CDR3 protein: CASKDRSNQPQHF
clone size: NA
V gene: TRBV19
D gene: NA
J gene: TRBJ1-5

CDR3 DNA: TGTGCCAGCAGCCGCTCCAACTACGAAGCTTTCTTT
CDR3 protein: CASSRSNYEAFF
clone size: NA
V gene: TRBV3-1/TRBV3-2
D gene: NA
J gene: TRBJ1-1

CDR3 DNA: TGTGCCTGGATCCACAGGGGATGGTGCAATCAGCCCCAGCATTTT
CDR3 protein: CAWIHRGWCNQPQHF
clone size: NA
V gene: TRBV30
D gene: TRBD1
J gene: TRBJ1-5

CDR3 DNA: TGTGCCAGCAGCTCCCGGAGGATCGACCAGCCCCAGCATTTT
CDR3 protein: CASSSRRIDQPQHF
clone size: NA
V gene: TRBV5-6
D gene: NA
J gene: TRBJ1-5

CDR3 DNA: TGTGCCACCGCCCGGACAGGGAACACCGGGGAGCTGTTTTTT
CDR3 protein: CATARTGNTGELFF
clone size: few
V gene: TRBV24-1
D gene: TRBD1
J gene: TRBJ2-2

CDR3 DNA: TGTGCCAGCAGCGACAGGGGGCACTTAAACACTGAAGCTTTCTTT
CDR3 protein: CASSDRGHLNTEAFF
clone size: NA
V gene: TRBV25-1
D gene: TRBD1
J gene: TRBJ1-1

CDR3 DNA: TGTGCCAGCAGCTTAGACGGTGGGAGGGCTGAAGCTTTCTTT
CDR3 protein: CASSLDGGRAEAFF
clone size: NA
V gene: TRBV7-9
D gene: NA
J gene: TRBJ1-1

CDR3 DNA: TGTGCCAGCAAAGCCACGGCTGCGGCGGGGACTGAAGCTTTCTTT
CDR3 protein: CASKATAAAGTEAFF
clone size: once
V gene: TRBV7-9
D gene: NA
J gene: TRBJ1-1

CDR3 DNA: TGTGCCAGCAGTCGGGACAGCCTCTACGAGCAGTACTTC
CDR3 protein: CASSRDSLYEQYF
clone size: NA
V gene: TRBV3-1/TRBV3-2
D gene: TRBD1
J gene: TRBJ2-7

CDR3 DNA: TGTGCCAGCAGCTTGGTAGGGGAATTGCACACCATATATTTT
CDR3 protein: CASSLVGELHTIYF
clone size: few
V gene: TRBV5-4
D gene: NA
J gene: TRBJ1-3

CDR3 DNA: TGTGCCAGCAGTCATCAGGGGAGCTATGGCTACACCTTC
CDR3 protein: CASSHQGSYGYTF
clone size: NA
V gene: TRBV7-9
D gene: NA
J gene: TRBJ1-2

CDR3 DNA: TGTGCCAGCAGCGGTGGGGCCACCCGGGGGAATGAGCAGTTCTTC
CDR3 protein: CASSGGATRGNEQFF
clone size: NA
V gene: TRBV5-5
D gene: NA
J gene: TRBJ2-1

CDR3 DNA: TGTGCCAGCTCGTGGGGGCGCCTGGGCGATGGCTACACCTTC
CDR3 protein: CASSWGRLGDGYTF
clone size: NA
V gene: TRBV2
D gene: NA
J gene: TRBJ1-2

CDR3 DNA: TGTGCCAGCAGTTACAATAGCTATAGCAATCAGCCCCAGCATTTT
CDR3 protein: CASSYNSYSNQPQHF
clone size: NA
V gene: TRBV6-2/TRBV6-3
D gene: NA
J gene: TRBJ1-5

CDR3 DNA: TGTGCCAGCAGCTTAGGACTAGCGGGAGGAGGAGATACGCAGTATTTT
CDR3 protein: CASSLGLAGGGDTQYF
clone size: NA
V gene: TRBV11-2
D gene: TRBD2
J gene: TRBJ2-3

CDR3 DNA: TGTGCCAGCAGCCCGGGACTAGCGGGAGTTGCCGGGGAGCTGTTTTTT
CDR3 protein: CASSPGLAGVAGELFF
clone size: once
V gene: TRBV7-9
D gene: TRBD2
J gene: TRBJ2-2

CDR3 DNA: TGTGCCTGGAGTGGGGCTTCCAACGTCCTGACTTTC
CDR3 protein: CAWSGASNVLTF
clone size: NA
V gene: TRBV30
D gene: NA
J gene: TRBJ2-6

CDR3 DNA: TGTGCCAGCTCACGGCAGGGCCAGAACACTGAAGCTTTCTTT
CDR3 protein: CASSRQGQNTEAFF
clone size: once
V gene: TRBV18
D gene: NA
J gene: TRBJ1-1

CDR3 DNA: TGTGCCAGTAGCTCGACAGGGACGGACGAGCAGTACTTC
CDR3 protein: CASSSTGTDEQYF
clone size: NA
V gene: TRBV19
D gene: TRBD1
J gene: TRBJ2-7

CDR3 DNA: TGTGCCAGCAGCTTAGGGCATCAACTAAGCAATCAGCCCCAGCATTTT
CDR3 protein: CASSLGHQLSNQPQHF
clone size: NA
V gene: TRBV7-2
D gene: NA
J gene: TRBJ1-5